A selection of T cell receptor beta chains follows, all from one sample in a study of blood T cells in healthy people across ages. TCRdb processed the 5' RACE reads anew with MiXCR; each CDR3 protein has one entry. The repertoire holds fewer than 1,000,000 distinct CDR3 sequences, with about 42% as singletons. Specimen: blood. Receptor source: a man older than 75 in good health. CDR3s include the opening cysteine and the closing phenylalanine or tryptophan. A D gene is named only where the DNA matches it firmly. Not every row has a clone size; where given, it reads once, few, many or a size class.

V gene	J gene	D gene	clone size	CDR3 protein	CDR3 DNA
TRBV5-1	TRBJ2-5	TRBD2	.	CASSLGLANWTQYF	TGCGCCAGCAGTCTGGGACTAGCGAATTGGACCCAGTACTTC
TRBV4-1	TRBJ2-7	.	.	CASSQGSLLPYEQYF	TGCGCCAGCAGCCAAGGGTCACTGCTGCCCTACGAGCAGTACTTC
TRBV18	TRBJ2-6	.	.	CASSPSNGGANVPTF	TGTGCCAGCTCACCTAGTAACGGTGGGGCCAACGTCCCGACTTTC
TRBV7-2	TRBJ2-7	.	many	CASSLAGSGFEQYF	TGTGCCAGCAGCTTAGCGGGTTCGGGTTTCGAGCAGTACTTC
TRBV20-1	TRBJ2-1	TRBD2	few	CSGGGSGRNSYNEQFF	TGCAGCGGGGGCGGGAGCGGGAGGAATTCCTACAATGAGCAGTTCTTC
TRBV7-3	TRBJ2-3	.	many	CASSPGLDTDTQYF	TGCGCCAGCAGCCCGGGACTCGACACAGATACGCAGTATTTT
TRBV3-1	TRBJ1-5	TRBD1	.	CASSNSDRARQPQHF	TGTGCCAGCAGCAACTCCGACAGGGCACGGCAGCCCCAGCATTTT
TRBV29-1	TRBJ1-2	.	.	CSVVPLHGYTF	TGCAGCGTTGTGCCCCTCCATGGCTACACCTTC
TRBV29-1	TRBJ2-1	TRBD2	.	CSVDLGLAVYNEQFF	TGCAGCGTTGATTTGGGACTAGCGGTCTACAATGAGCAGTTCTTC
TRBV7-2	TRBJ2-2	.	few	CASRREGTLGGGELFF	TGTGCCAGCAGACGAGAGGGCACTCTAGGTGGCGGGGAGCTGTTTTTT
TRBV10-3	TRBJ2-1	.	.	CAISEGETYTEQFF	TGTGCCATCAGTGAAGGGGAGACCTACACTGAGCAGTTCTTC
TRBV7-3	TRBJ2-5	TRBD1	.	CASSLRQGNYNVQYF	TGTGCCAGCAGCTTGAGACAGGGGAACTACAATGTGCAGTACTTC
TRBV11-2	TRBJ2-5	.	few	CASRRTDQETQYF	TGTGCCAGCCGACGGACAGACCAAGAGACCCAGTACTTC
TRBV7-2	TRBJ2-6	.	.	CASSLAYRTGFVAGANVLTF	TGTGCCAGCAGCTTAGCATACCGGACGGGGTTTGTGGCTGGGGCCAACGTCCTGACTTTC
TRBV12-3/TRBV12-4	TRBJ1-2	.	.	CASSEGIANGYTF	TGTGCCAGCAGTGAAGGGATCGCGAATGGCTACACCTTC
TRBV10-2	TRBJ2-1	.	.	CASSESSLANNEQFF	TGCGCCAGCAGTGAGTCATCACTAGCTAACAATGAGCAGTTCTTC
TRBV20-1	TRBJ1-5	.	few	CSAAPPGHYNQPQHF	TGCAGTGCCGCCCCTCCGGGACATTACAATCAGCCCCAGCATTTT
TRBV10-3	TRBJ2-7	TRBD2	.	CATAPVAGNTYEQYF	TGTGCCACCGCTCCTGTAGCGGGGAACACCTACGAGCAGTACTTC
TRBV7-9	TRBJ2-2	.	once	CASSLGPPGELFF	TGTGCCAGCAGCTTAGGTCCCCCCGGGGAGCTGTTTTTT
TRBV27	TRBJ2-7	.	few	CASSLNSVGEQYF	TGTGCCAGCAGTTTAAATTCGGTGGGCGAGCAGTACTTC
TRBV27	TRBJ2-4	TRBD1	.	CASSLRRQGPNIQYF	TGTGCCAGCAGCCTACGCCGACAGGGACCAAACATTCAGTACTTC
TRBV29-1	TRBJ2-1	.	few	CSVVRDGTYNEQFF	TGCAGCGTTGTGAGGGATGGGACCTACAATGAGCAGTTCTTC
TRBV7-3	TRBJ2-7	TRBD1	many	CASSLRGQDYEQYF	TGTGCCAGCAGCCTTCGCGGACAGGACTACGAGCAGTACTTC
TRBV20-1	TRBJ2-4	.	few	CSARAAGQQNIQYF	TGCAGTGCCCGGGCGGCGGGGCAACAAAACATTCAGTACTTC